One and the same sample provided the 26 T cell receptor beta chains below, sequenced in a study of blood T cell repertoires in COVID-19. Here immunoSEQ multiplex PCR was the method, and the copy in TCRdb shows in-frame clones only, minus some. Among some 300,000 clones listed, 90% were seen once. Material: peripheral blood. The receptors were sampled from a middle-aged woman with COVID-19, enrolled during active disease.

The genes are TRBV28 and TRBJ1-5; D gene unclear. V lost 4 bases and J 7 bases, leaving 14 bases between the germline ends. The germline CDR1 and CDR2 sequences are MDHEN and SYDVKM. The CDR3 sequence is 14 residues long. CDR3 loop: CASSSTPSGQPQHF. CDR3 DNA sequence: TGTGCCAGCAGTTCCACGCCGTCCGGGCAGCCCCAGCATTTT.

This chain links TRBV25-1 with TRBJ2-5; TRBD1 matches at 9 bases. Trimming removed 2 bases from V and 2 bases from J; junction bases left unmatched: 3. The CDR3 is 15 amino acids. CDR1 MGHDK and CDR2 SYGVNS come from the germline V gene. DNA for the CDR3: TGTGCCAGCAGTGAAGCCGGGACAGGGCAAGAGACCCAGTACTTC. Protein sequence: CASSEAGTGQETQYF.

The chain carries TRBV4-3 and TRBJ2-7; the D gene is possibly TRBD2 (5 bases). The CDR3 has 15 residues. V lost 4 bases to trimming and J lost 0 bases, with 13 bases between them. Germline CDR1 LGHNA, CDR2 YSLEER. The CDR3: CASSLGAASSYEQYF. Written as DNA, the CDR3 is TGCGCCAGCAGCCTTGGAGCGGCCAGCTCCTACGAGCAGTACTTC.

The J gene is TRBJ2-7, the V gene TRBV5-1, with D unresolved. This CDR3 spans 13 amino acids. V was trimmed by 1 base and J by 2 bases, leaving 7 bases between them. CDR1 and CDR2 from the germline V gene are SGHRS and YFSETQ. DNA for the CDR3: TGCGCCAGCAGCTTGACAGAAACCTACGAGCAGTACTTC. It specifies CASSLTETYEQYF.

J is TRBJ1-5 and V is TRBV12-5, with 7 bases matching TRBD1. This CDR3 region has 16 residues. Germline V gene sequence: CDR1 LGHNT, CDR2 FRNRAP. Trimming took 9 bases from V and 2 from J; bases not matched to a gene: 13. The CDR3 reads CASVLNRGRCNQPQHF. The CDR3 coding sequence is TGTGCTAGCGTTCTAAACAGGGGACGTTGCAATCAGCCCCAGCATTTT.

The CDR3 spells CASSWGQVPGEQFF. As DNA, the CDR3 is TGTGCCAGCAGTTGGGGACAGGTACCAGGTGAGCAGTTCTTC. The chain employs TRBV27 and TRBJ2-1, with 8 bases that match TRBD1. The V segment lost 4 bases and the J segment 9 bases; nucleotides outside the gene matches: 8. This CDR3 spans 14 amino acids. CDR1 and CDR2 (germline): MNHEY, SMNVEV (reference sequence).

This rearrangement joins TRBV30 to TRBJ1-1; a possible D gene is TRBD1 (5 bases). With 4 bases removed from V and 10 bases from J, the gap between germline ends came to 10 bases. The CDR3 runs to 10 residues. In germline, CDR1 is GTSNPN, CDR2 SVGIG (reference sequence). CDR3 sequence reads: CAWIRVGAFF. The CDR3 nucleotides are TGTGCCTGGATCAGGGTTGGAGCTTTCTTT.

J is TRBJ2-3 and V is TRBV4-2; 10 nucleotides match TRBD2. J was trimmed by 3 bases and V by 1 base; bases with no gene match: 10. The CDR3 consists of 18 residues. Per germline, CDR1 LGHNA and CDR2 YNFKEQ. The CDR3 loop reads CASSQGVASGGGTDTQYF. The DNA of the CDR3 is TGTGCCAGCAGCCAAGGGGTCGCTAGCGGGGGCGGGACAGATACGCAGTATTTT.

The chain couples TRBV28 to TRBJ1-1; no reliable D call. Germline-derived CDR1 and CDR2 are MDHEN and SYDVKM. Trimming removed 6 bases at V and 5 bases at J, with 10 bases between. This CDR3 is built from 12 residues. The CDR3 loop is CASRGSRTEAFF. CDR3 in DNA: TGTGCCAGCAGGGGTTCTAGAACTGAAGCTTTCTTT.

The chain has TRBV28 and TRBJ2-1; 13 bases fit TRBD2. V was clipped by 5 bases and J by 5 bases; unmatched bases: 15. Per germline, CDR1 MDHEN and CDR2 SYDVKM. This CDR3 is 19 amino acids long. CDR3 region: CASSPIRLAGGLVDNEQFF. CDR3 nucleotides: TGTGCCAGCAGTCCTATAAGACTAGCGGGAGGCTTAGTTGACAATGAGCAGTTCTTC.

This chain uses TRBV4-3 with TRBJ1-3, with 7 bases aligning to TRBD1. This CDR3 has 16 amino acids. Germline loops: CDR1 LGHNA, CDR2 YSLEER. Trimming at V came to 0 bases and at J to 4 bases, leaving 6 bases not matched to a gene. CDR3 region: CASSQDGQASGNTIYF. The CDR3 bases are TGCGCCAGCAGCCAAGACGGACAGGCCTCAGGAAACACCATATATTTT.

The V call is TRBV28, the J call TRBJ1-5, with D maybe TRBD1 (5 bases). Trimming took 6 bases from V and 7 from J, leaving 16 bases between them. The CDR3 is 14 amino acids. The germline CDR1 and CDR2 sequences are MDHEN and SYDVKM. Here the CDR3 reads CASSWGGDGQPQHF. The CDR3 nucleotides read TGTGCCAGCAGCTGGGGGGGGGATGGGCAGCCCCAGCATTTT. The entire variable domain, with the rest obtained from reference TRBV28 and TRBJ1-5, is as follows: DVKVTQSSRYLVKRTGEKVFLECVQDMDHENMFWYRQDPGLGLRLIYFSYDVKMKEKGDIPEGYSVSREKKERFSLILESASTNQTSMYLCASSWGGDGQPQHFGDGTRLSIL.

This clone was observed a few times. This chain uses TRBV7-9 with TRBJ2-5, with 7 nucleotides matching TRBD1. Trimming at V came to 1 base and at J to 2 bases, leaving 1 base not matched to a gene. Germline V gene data show CDR1 as SEHNR and CDR2 as FQNEAQ (reference sequence). This CDR3 comprises 14 residues. CDR3 nucleotide sequence: TGTGCCAGCAGCTTAGTGACAGGGCAAGAGACCCAGTACTTC. It specifies CASSLVTGQETQYF.

The chain recombines TRBV11-2 with TRBJ2-2, with TRBD2 as a possible D gene (5 bases). Germline loops: CDR1 SGHAT, CDR2 FQNNGV. Deletions cut 0 bases from V and 6 bases from J, with 11 bases between. The CDR3 totals 15 residues. In DNA form, the CDR3 reads TGTGCCAGCAGCTTAGAGGCGGGTTTCGCCGGGGAGCTGTTTTTT. Translation: CASSLEAGFAGELFF.

The chain couples TRBV7-2 to TRBJ2-1; D might be TRBD2 (6 bases). Germline values: CDR1 SGHTA, CDR2 FQGNSA. The CDR3 extends over 19 amino acids. Trimming removed 3 bases from V and 0 bases from J, with 21 bases in between. For the CDR3, the DNA is TGTGCCAGCAGCTTCCCAAACCGGGGCGGGGCTAGCTCCTACAATGAGCAGTTCTTC. Translated: CASSFPNRGGASSYNEQFF. Looking up the rest from reference TRBV7-2 and TRBJ2-1 gives the full variable domain: GAGVSQSPSNKVTEKGKDVELRCDPISGHTALYWYRQSLGQGLEFLIYFQGNSAPDKSGLPSDRFSAERTGGSVSTLTIQRTQQEDSAVYLCASSFPNRGGASSYNEQFFGPGTRLTVL.

The V and J genes are TRBV11-3 and TRBJ2-2; D is perhaps TRBD2 (5 bases). The CDR3 runs to 15 residues. V was clipped by 5 bases and J by 1 base, with 11 bases between them. Germline-derived CDR1 and CDR2 are SGHNT and YENEEA. This CDR3 reads CASSPNRGNTGELFF. The DNA of the CDR3 is TGTGCCAGCAGCCCCAACCGGGGGAACACCGGGGAGCTGTTTTTT.

The rearrangement uses TRBV19 and TRBJ2-5; perhaps TRBD2 as D (5 bases). The CDR3 length is 14 residues. Deletions cut 5 bases from V and 3 bases from J, with 13 bases between. Germline lookup yields CDR1 LNHDA and CDR2 SQIVND (reference sequence). The CDR3 DNA reads as TGTGCCAGTAGTCGCTCCGAGGGAAAAGAGACCCAGTACTTC. The encoded protein is CASSRSEGKETQYF.

V gene TRBV19 combines with J gene TRBJ2-7, with TRBD2 matching over 7 bases. Germline assignment: CDR1 LNHDA and CDR2 SQIVND (reference sequence). The length of the CDR3 is 13 residues. Unmatched junction bases numbered 3, after V lost 1 base and J lost 6 bases. CDR3 loop: CASSIAAGTEQYF. The CDR3 DNA sequence: TGTGCCAGTAGTATAGCAGCGGGGACCGAGCAGTACTTC. The complete variable domain, with remaining parts taken from reference TRBV19 and TRBJ2-7, reads DGGITQSPKYLFRKEGQNVTLSCEQNLNHDAMYWYRQDPGQGLRLIYYSQIVNDFQKGDIAEGYSVSREKKESFPLTVTSAQKNPTAFYLCASSIAAGTEQYFGPGTRLTVT.

The rearrangement uses TRBV14 and TRBJ1-1; no clear D. The V end was cut by 4 bases, the J end by 1 base, with 7 bases between. The germline V gene encodes CDR1 SGHDN and CDR2 FVKESK. The CDR3 has 13 amino acids. This CDR3 is CASSPSGNTEAFF. The CDR3 DNA sequence: TGTGCCAGCAGCCCCAGCGGGAACACTGAAGCTTTCTTT. Using reference TRBV14 and TRBJ1-1 for the parts outside the CDR3, the full variable domain is EAGVTQFPSHSVIEKGQTVTLRCDPISGHDNLYWYRRVMGKEIKFLLHFVKESKQDESGMPNNRFLAERTGGTYSTLKVQPAELEDSGVYFCASSPSGNTEAFFGQGTRLTVV.

The chain joins TRBV23-1 to TRBJ2-5, with D perhaps matching TRBD2 (5 bases). TRBV23-1 is classed as an ORF, of uncertain function. This CDR3 has 16 amino acids. V was clipped by 0 bases and J by 2 bases, with 13 bases between them. The CDR3 coding sequence is TGCGCCAGCAGTCAATCGTCAGGAGGAGGACAAGAGACCCAGTACTTC. It encodes CASSQSSGGGQETQYF.

The V gene is TRBV19, the J gene TRBJ1-2; D call uncertain. Trimming left V 1 base short and J 4 bases short, with 13 bases between. Germline CDR1 LNHDA, CDR2 SQIVND (reference sequence). CDR3 size: 15 residues. Here the CDR3 reads CASSIGGMPSYGYTF. In DNA, the CDR3 is TGTGCCAGTAGTATAGGCGGCATGCCAAGCTATGGCTACACCTTC. The full variable domain, its missing parts supplied by reference TRBV19 and TRBJ1-2, is DGGITQSPKYLFRKEGQNVTLSCEQNLNHDAMYWYRQDPGQGLRLIYYSQIVNDFQKGDIAEGYSVSREKKESFPLTVTSAQKNPTAFYLCASSIGGMPSYGYTFGSGTRLTVV.

The V call is TRBV7-6, the J call TRBJ1-4; TRBD1 agrees at 8 bases. The CDR3 totals 16 residues. V lost 1 base to trimming and J lost 4 bases; unmatched junction nucleotides: 5. The germline gives CDR1 SGHVS, CDR2 FNYEAQ. The CDR3 is CASSLGQGPLNEKLFF. Written as DNA, the CDR3 is TGTGCCAGCAGCTTAGGACAGGGGCCTCTTAATGAAAAACTGTTTTTT.

In regard to this clone: Additional DNA sequences in this sample encode the identical CDR3. CDR3 region: CASSIAGGRGEAFF. Here the CDR3 DNA reads TGTGCCAGTAGTATAGCGGGGGGGAGAGGTGAAGCTTTCTTT. The J gene is TRBJ1-1, the V gene TRBV19; the D gene is possibly TRBD1 (5 bases). This CDR3 has 14 amino acids. Trimming removed 1 base from V and 7 bases from J, with 13 bases in between. Looked up from germline, CDR1 is LNHDA and CDR2 is SQIVND (reference sequence).

The chain recombines TRBV6-5 with TRBJ1-6; TRBD1 matches 9 bases. There are 16 residues in the CDR3. V lost 2 bases and J lost 7; bases outside the gene matches: 6. The germline V gene has CDR1 MNHEY and CDR2 SVGAGI. The DNA for the CDR3 is TGTGCCAGCAGTTACGGGGACAGGGTACCAAATTCACCCCTCCACTTT. Amino acids: CASSYGDRVPNSPLHF.

The chain links TRBV12-3 or TRBV12-4 to TRBJ1-5, with D possibly matching TRBD1 (5 bases). V lost 1 base and J 4 bases, leaving 5 bases between the germline ends. CDR3 size: 13 residues. CDR3 loop: CASSLGTNQPQHF. For the CDR3, the DNA is TGTGCCAGCAGTTTAGGGACAAATCAGCCCCAGCATTTT.

This chain links TRBV5-1 with TRBJ2-6; D is possibly TRBD2 (5 bases). The CDR3 is 17 amino acids. V lost 4 bases to trimming and J lost 2 bases, with 16 bases between them. Germline V gene lookup returns CDR1 SGHRS and CDR2 YFSETQ. CDR3 nucleotide sequence: TGCGCCAGCAGCCCCGGAGGCTCCGAAACTGGGGCCAACGTCCTGACTTTC. As protein: CASSPGGSETGANVLTF.